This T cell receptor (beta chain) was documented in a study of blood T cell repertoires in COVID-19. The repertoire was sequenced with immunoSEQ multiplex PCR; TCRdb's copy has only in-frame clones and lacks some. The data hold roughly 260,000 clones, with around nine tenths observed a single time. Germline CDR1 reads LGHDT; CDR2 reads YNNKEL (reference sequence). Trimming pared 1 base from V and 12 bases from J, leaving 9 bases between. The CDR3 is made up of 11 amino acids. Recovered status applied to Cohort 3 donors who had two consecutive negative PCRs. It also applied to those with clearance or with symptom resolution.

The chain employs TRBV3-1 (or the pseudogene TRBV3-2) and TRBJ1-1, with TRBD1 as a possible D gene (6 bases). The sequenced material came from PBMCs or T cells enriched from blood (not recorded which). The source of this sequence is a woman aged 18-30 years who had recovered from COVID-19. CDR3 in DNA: TGTGCCAGCAGCCAAGGAAGGGGGACTTTCTTT. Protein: CASSQGRGTFF.